This TCR beta chain was captured by sequencing in a study of control samples from healthy donors and cancer patients. Looked up from germline, CDR1 is MDHEN and CDR2 is SYDVKM. CDR3 length: 13 amino acids. V was trimmed by 5 bases and J by 3 bases, leaving 10 bases between them. Only in-frame clones appear in the TCRdb table, and some are missing; sequencing was by immunoSEQ multiplex PCR. Counted here are 260,000 or so clones, roughly four fifths occurring once; the ten biggest clones make up less than 15%. The rearrangement uses TRBV28 and TRBJ1-2; TRBD1 might be the D (6 bases). This receptor was identified in a woman in her sixties with lung cancer. Sequencing used PBMCs. The CDR3 loop is CASSEDRYYGYTF. As DNA, the CDR3 is TGTGCCAGCAGTGAAGACAGGTACTATGGCTACACCTTC.